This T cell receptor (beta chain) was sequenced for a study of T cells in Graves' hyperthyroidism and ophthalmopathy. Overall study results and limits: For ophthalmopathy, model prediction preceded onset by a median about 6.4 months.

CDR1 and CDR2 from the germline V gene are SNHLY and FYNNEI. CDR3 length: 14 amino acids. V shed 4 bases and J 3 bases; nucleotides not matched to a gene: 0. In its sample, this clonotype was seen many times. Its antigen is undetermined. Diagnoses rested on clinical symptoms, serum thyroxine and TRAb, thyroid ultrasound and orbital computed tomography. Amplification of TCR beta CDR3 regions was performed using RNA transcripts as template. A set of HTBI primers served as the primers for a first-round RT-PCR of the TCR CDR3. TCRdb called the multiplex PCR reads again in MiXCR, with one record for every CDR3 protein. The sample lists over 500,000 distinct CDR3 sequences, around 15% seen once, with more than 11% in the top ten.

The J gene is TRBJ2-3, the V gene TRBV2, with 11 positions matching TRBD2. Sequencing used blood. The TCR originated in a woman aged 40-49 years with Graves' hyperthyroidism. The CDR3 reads CASSGLAGTDTQYF. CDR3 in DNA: TGTGCCAGCAGTGGACTAGCGGGAACAGATACGCAGTATTTT.